Sequencing of this TCR beta chain was carried out in a study of T cells in Graves' hyperthyroidism and ophthalmopathy (dated by TCRdb to the late 2010s). A note on the overall study: Peripheral blood samples were taken at the time of initial diagnosis, prior to any treatment. To identify TCR V-J signatures that set the groups apart, the researchers used a discovery cohort of 90 to 100 patients, made up of about 44 with Graves' ophthalmopathy and some 60 with stable Graves' hyperthyroidism. Whether ophthalmopathy could be predicted prospectively was tested in an independent validation cohort made up of about 20 hyperthyroidism patients plus 17 patients who later progressed to ophthalmopathy. The 100 or so discovery patients were randomly split 7:3 into training and test sets. In addition, the study compared T-cell repertoires in thyroid tissue and in blood from about six Graves' hyperthyroidism patients. Following sampling, methimazole starting at 30 mg daily was given to hyperthyroidism patients, and high-dose intravenous methylprednisolone was given to ophthalmopathy patients. The paper reports TCR Vbeta CDR3 sequencing of approximately 140 peripheral blood samples: around 45 ophthalmopathy, some 80 hyperthyroidism and 17 progressor patients. Overall study outcomes, separate from this receptor: Sample size was not statistically predetermined, and blinding of investigators to group allocation was not performed. Most expanded thyroid clonotypes (frequency above 0.001) were also detected in blood, a finding suggesting that blood repertoires may reflect thyroid immune responses. Ophthalmopathy was separated from stable hyperthyroidism by a 13 V-J signature model, with 87.88% sensitivity and about 81% specificity obtained in cross-validation and 80%/75% obtained in testing. In validation, the model predicted progression to ophthalmopathy a median of roughly six months before onset, with over 55% sensitivity and nearly 75% specificity.

V loses 4 bases, J loses 0 bases, and the germline ends lie 10 bases apart. Counted from cysteine to phenylalanine, this CDR3 has 15 amino acids. Only the CDR3 portion is preserved as DNA: 45 bases, with reading frame beginning at the first base. CDR1 is given as LGHDT and CDR2 as YNNKEL, both from the germline V gene (reference sequence). A patient counted as having stable Graves' hyperthyroidism if no progression to ophthalmopathy occurred over 18 months of follow-up. Hyperthyroidism patients were newly diagnosed, had a disease duration of under 2 months, and were aged 18 to 65 years. The study excluded patients with uncontrolled infections, other autoimmune diseases, pregnancy or lactation. Diagnoses were established on the basis of clinical symptoms, serum thyroxine and TRAb, thyroid ultrasound, and orbital computed tomography. PBMCs were isolated from about 9.2 ml of fresh peripheral blood by Ficoll-Paque density gradient centrifugation. Trizol reagent was used to extract total RNA, and RNA quality was then checked on an Agilent 2100 Bioanalyzer.

The TCR beta CDR3 regions were amplified from RNA transcripts. The TCR CDR3 was subjected to a first round of RT-PCR using the HTBI primer set and the Qiagen OneStep RT-PCR kit. Libraries were constructed in a second round of multiplex PCR, after which size selection and purification were carried out. Libraries were sequenced paired-end with 100 bp reads on an Illumina HiSeq2000. As for the original processing: SOAPnuke was used to process the raw data, removing reads that contained adapters or uncalled bases, had a mean Phred below 15, or lacked an exact match to the constant primer or identifier. High-quality paired reads were merged using COPE v1.2.5, and each unique nucleotide sequence was defined as a clonotype. MiTCR v1.1 was used to align clonotypes to the IMGT TRBV, TRBD and TRBJ reference segments. The analysis was restricted to V-J combinations with a frequency above 0.0001, which together covered 99.2% of the repertoires. The TCS score was defined as F50 (clonal expansion) divided by E x V (chaos), with BLOSUM62-based TCRdist calculated between CDR3 peptides within each V-J. Welch's t-statistics and random forest reduced roughly 500 V-J features to roughly 13, which were used in a naive Bayes classifier (R e1071). The raw public reads went through TCRdb reprocessing: fastp at Q25, MiXCR clone calling, in-frame beta chains kept. Every CDR3 protein is listed once, alongside the most common genes and DNA of its rows. The V and J calls reflect TCRdb's pipeline rather than the authors' work. Counted in this sample were more than 300,000 distinct CDR3 sequences; roughly 13% of them appeared once. The ten largest clones take up just under 25% of the sample.

A few counts support this clonotype. The antigen this receptor binds is unknown. The sample holds no much larger clone one base away, and base qualities are not on file. The chain uses TRBV3-1 and TRBJ1-3, with the D gene too uncertain to name. The sequence was obtained from a woman aged 25 to 39 with Graves' hyperthyroidism. The sample consisted of blood. The bases read TGTGCCAGCAGCCCCTCCGGGAGCTCTGGAAACACCATATATTTT. Its protein is CASSPSGSSGNTIYF. When the CDR3 is completed using the reference TRBV3-1 and TRBJ1-3 genes on either side, the full variable domain is DTAVSQTPKYLVTQMGNDKSIKCEQNLGHDTMYWYKQDSKKFLKIMFSYNNKELIINETVPNRFSPKSPDKAHLNLHINSLELGDSAVYFCASSPSGSSGNTIYFGEGSWLTVV.